The sequence of this T cell receptor beta chain was determined in a study of shared clonotypes between healthy human individuals. CDR1 is MGHRA, CDR2 YSYEKL, per germline. Trimming cost V 1 base and J 1 base, with 8 bases left between them. The CDR3 is made up of 15 amino acids. Input per replicate PCR of unsorted PBMC was about 330 ng DNA, corresponding to tens of thousands of T cell genomes. Produced via immunoSEQ multiplex PCR; TCRdb's table is partial and in-frame only. The sample yields around 510,000 clones, around 77% seen once. This TCR was sampled from a middle-aged woman in good health. Some clones in this sample may be carry-over from other donors' samples. Sequenced sample: PBMCs. The genes are TRBV4-1 and TRBJ1-5, with D possibly being TRBD1 (5 bases). DNA for the CDR3: TGCGCCAGCAGCCAAGTACAGGTGAGCAATCAGCCCCAGCATTTT. Protein: CASSQVQVSNQPQHF.